A single sample is the source of the 29 T cell receptor beta chains below, sequenced in a study of cytomegalovirus exposure and HLA in healthy donors. Primers: 60 Vbeta forward and 13 Jbeta reverse. The method was immunoSEQ multiplex PCR; TCRdb's version includes in-frame clones alone and lacks a portion of them. The top ten hold around 4.1% of the sample, which has some 150,000 clones, approximately 83% seen once. Sequencing was done on a sample of PBMCs. The receptor source for this set is a man in his forties in good health and CMV-seropositive.

Worth noting for this clone: Germline and junction disagree at one end, which may indicate a read error. The chain recombines TRBV7-9 with TRBJ2-1, with a possible D match to TRBD2 (5 bases). Germline values: CDR1 SEHNR, CDR2 FQNEAQ (reference sequence). The CDR3 spans 12 residues. The CDR3 nucleotides are TGTTCCAGCAGCTATAATCCGGGAGAGCAGTTCTTC. It codes for CSSSYNPGEQFF. The full variable domain, completed using reference TRBV7-9 and TRBJ2-1, is DTGVSQNPRHKITKRGQNVTFRCDPISEHNRLYWYRQTLGQGPEFLTYFQNEAQLEKSRLLSDRFSAERPKGSFSTLEIQRTEQGDSAMYLCSSSYNPGEQFFGPGTRLTVL.

The rearrangement links TRBV9 to TRBJ1-1; D uncertain. The germline V gene encodes CDR1 SGDLS and CDR2 YYNGEE. The CDR3 has 13 residues. The V gene lost 0 bases and the J gene lost 1 base, with 4 bases spanning the gap. CDR3 DNA sequence: TGTGCCAGCAGCGTAGCGGGGAACACTGAAGCTTTCTTT. Its protein is CASSVAGNTEAFF.

CDR3 amino acids: CATDTGTTVSRTQYF. As DNA, the CDR3 is TGTGCCACCGATACCGGGACTACGGTTTCTCGTACGCAGTATTTT. V is TRBV6-1 and J is TRBJ2-3; 7 nucleotides agree with TRBD2. Germline CDR1 and CDR2: MNHNS and SASEGT. V dropped 10 bases and J dropped 8; count of bases not matched to a gene: 18. The CDR3 runs to 15 residues.

The chain uses TRBV4-1 and TRBJ2-3; D uncertain. There are 16 residues in the CDR3. Deletions cut 0 bases from V and 0 bases from J, with 10 bases between. Germline V lookup: CDR1 MGHRA, CDR2 YSYEKL. CDR3 residues: CASSQEPHISTDTQYF. CDR3 DNA: TGCGCCAGCAGCCAAGAACCCCACATTAGCACAGATACGCAGTATTTT.

Written as DNA, the CDR3 is TGTGCCATCAGTGAGTATGCGGTCGGGGTGAGCTACGAGCAGTACTTC. Its translation: CAISEYAVGVSYEQYF. The chain couples TRBV10-3 to TRBJ2-7; the D gene is possibly TRBD2 (5 bases). V was clipped by 1 base and J by 3 bases, with 16 bases between them. Germline CDR1 is ENHRY and CDR2 is SYGVKD. The CDR3 length is 16 residues.

This chain uses TRBV30 with TRBJ1-5; perhaps TRBD1 as D (5 bases). The germline V gene has CDR1 GTSNPN and CDR2 SVGIG (reference sequence). The CDR3 is made up of 13 amino acids. The V end lost 2 bases, the J end lost 3 bases, and 8 bases lay between the germline ends. The CDR3 region is CAWSLGDNQPQHF. As DNA, the CDR3 is TGTGCCTGGAGTCTAGGGGACAATCAGCCCCAGCATTTT.

The chain uses TRBV6-6 and TRBJ2-7; 9 bases fit TRBD1. V lost 2 bases and J lost 5; bases outside the gene matches: 4. The CDR3 consists of 14 residues. In germline, CDR1 is MNHNY, CDR2 SVGAGI (reference sequence). The CDR3 loop is CASSYPWDRDEQYF. The DNA for the CDR3 is TGTGCCAGCAGTTACCCCTGGGACAGGGACGAGCAGTACTTC.

The chain couples TRBV18 to TRBJ2-7; tentative D call: TRBD1 (5 bases). The CDR3 is 16 amino acids. The germline CDR1 and CDR2 sequences are KGHSH and LQKENI. V shed 5 bases and J shed 2 bases, with 19 bases lying between them. CDR3 in amino acids: CASSSSESTGPYEQYF. As DNA, the CDR3 is TGTGCCAGCTCATCCTCAGAGTCCACAGGCCCCTACGAGCAGTACTTC. Combining the CDR3 with reference TRBV18 and TRBJ2-7 gives the whole variable domain NAGVMQNPRHLVRRRGQEARLRCSPMKGHSHVYWYRQLPEEGLKFMVYLQKENIIDESGMPKERFSAEFPKEGPSILRIQQVVRGDSAAYFCASSSSESTGPYEQYFGPGTRLTVT.

The count of this clone is one. The rearrangement uses TRBV30 and TRBJ2-1, with D unclear. Trimming left V 0 bases short and J 7 bases short, with 7 bases between. The germline V gene has CDR1 GTSNPN and CDR2 SVGIG (reference sequence). The CDR3 contains 12 residues. The CDR3 region has the DNA TGTGCCTGGAGTGTAACCGGTAATGAGCAGTTCTTC. Translating gives CAWSVTGNEQFF. Full variable domain (rest looked up from reference TRBV30 and TRBJ2-1): SQTIHQWPATLVQPVGSPLSLECTVEGTSNPNLYWYRQAAGRGLQLLFYSVGIGQISSEVPQNLSASRPQDRQFILSSKKLLLSDSGFYLCAWSVTGNEQFFGPGTRLTVL.

As to this clone: Other DNA sequences of this sample code for an identical CDR3. The chain joins TRBV4-3 to TRBJ1-1, with 8 bases fitting TRBD1. J was trimmed by 5 bases and V by 3 bases; bases with no gene match: 11. From germline, CDR1 is LGHNA and CDR2 YSLEER. The CDR3 runs 16 residues. CDR3 loop: CASSHTAHRGNTEAFF. For the CDR3, the DNA is TGCGCCAGCAGCCATACAGCACACAGGGGGAATACTGAAGCTTTCTTT.

The V and J genes are TRBV29-1 and TRBJ1-1, with D perhaps TRBD1 (6 bases). V gave up 4 bases and J gave up 5 bases, with 17 bases separating them. The CDR3 runs to 14 residues. Germline values: CDR1 SQVTM, CDR2 ANQGSEA. This CDR3 reads CSVGLGGGRTEAFF. The CDR3 region has the DNA TGCAGCGTTGGATTAGGGGGGGGTCGAACTGAAGCTTTCTTT.

This clone was seen only once. V usage is TRBV5-1 and J usage is TRBJ1-1, with 11 bases that match TRBD1. The V and J ends lost 4 bases and 4 bases, in that order; junction bases with no gene match: 6. Germline-derived CDR1 and CDR2 are SGHRS and YFSETQ. There are 15 residues in the CDR3. DNA of the CDR3: TGCGCCAGCAGCCTACAGGGACAGGGGGTCACTGAAGCTTTCTTT. This translates into CASSLQGQGVTEAFF.

This sequence joins TRBV5-1 and TRBJ2-7, with 7 bases identical to TRBD2. The germline V gene has CDR1 SGHRS and CDR2 YFSETQ. The CDR3 has 16 residues. V gave up 2 bases and J gave up 5 bases; unmatched junction bases: 13. In DNA, the CDR3 is TGCGCCAGCAGCTTTTTCTTCGCGGCGGGAGAAAACGAGCAGTACTTC. The encoded protein is CASSFFFAAGENEQYF.

J is TRBJ2-3 and V is TRBV9, with no clear D. This CDR3 is 16 amino acids long. CDR1 is SGDLS and CDR2 is YYNGEE in the germline V gene. Trimming removed 0 bases at V and 3 bases at J, with 14 bases between. The CDR3 nucleotides are TGTGCCAGCAGCGTAGATTCGACCCTAGGAACAGATACGCAGTATTTT. Residues: CASSVDSTLGTDTQYF.

This chain links TRBV7-9 with TRBJ2-2; maybe TRBD2 (6 bases). V gave up 3 bases and J gave up 4 bases, with 12 bases separating them. CDR1 and CDR2 (germline): SEHNR, FQNEAQ (reference sequence). The CDR3 runs 15 residues. CDR3: CASSFMEGRTGELFF. Here the CDR3 DNA reads TGTGCCAGCAGCTTCATGGAGGGACGCACCGGGGAGCTGTTTTTT.

This clone came up once. The rearrangement uses TRBV7-9 and TRBJ2-6, with a weak D call TRBD2 (6 bases). V lost 3 bases to trimming and J lost 2 bases, with 11 bases between them. This CDR3 spans 16 amino acids. Germline CDR1 and CDR2: SEHNR and FQNEAQ (reference sequence). DNA of the CDR3: TGTGCCAGCAGCTTTGTGTGGGGGGCTGGGGCCAACGTCCTGACTTTC. It specifies CASSFVWGAGANVLTF.

The chain has TRBV5-4 and TRBJ2-5, with TRBD2 as a possible D gene (5 bases). V was trimmed by 0 bases and J by 5 bases, leaving 8 bases between them. CDR1 is SGHNT and CDR2 is YYREEE in the germline V gene (reference sequence). There are 13 residues in the CDR3. Here the CDR3 reads CASSLGGGETQYF. CDR3 bases: TGTGCCAGCAGCTTGGGAGGCGGGGAGACCCAGTACTTC.

The rearrangement joins TRBV6-4 to TRBJ2-6; TRBD1 is a possible D gene (5 bases). The ends were cut back, 5 bases at V and 2 bases at J, with 10 bases in the middle. The CDR3 is 15 amino acids. The germline gives CDR1 MRHNA, CDR2 SNTAGT. The CDR3 DNA sequence: TGTGCCAGCAGTCAGGGTTCTACTGGGGCCAACGTCCTGACTTTC. This encodes CASSQGSTGANVLTF.

The chain joins TRBV2 to TRBJ2-1, with TRBD2 identical over 13 bases. J gave up 4 bases and V 6 bases, and 3 bases lay outside the gene matches. Germline CDR1 is SNHLY and CDR2 is FYNNEI. CDR3 length: 15 amino acids. As DNA, the CDR3 is TGTGCCAGCAGCGCGGGACTAGCGGGATACAATGAGCAGTTCTTC. It is translated as CASSAGLAGYNEQFF.

This chain uses TRBV7-2 with TRBJ2-3; D is unresolved. This CDR3 region has 14 residues. V was pared by 5 bases and J by 4 bases, with 13 bases between. Germline CDR1 SGHTA, CDR2 FQGNSA. This CDR3 reads CASSPLSVADTQYF. The DNA for the CDR3 is TGTGCCAGCAGCCCCCTGAGCGTAGCAGATACGCAGTATTTT.

The gene calls are TRBV11-3 and TRBJ1-2; D perhaps matches TRBD1 (5 bases). V lost 3 bases and J lost 2, with 10 bases in between. The CDR3 runs 14 residues. In germline, CDR1 is SGHNT, CDR2 YENEEA. CDR3 amino acids: CASSFSAGNYGYTF. CDR3 sequence (DNA): TGTGCCAGCAGCTTTTCGGCAGGGAACTATGGCTACACCTTC.

The V and J genes are TRBV5-6 and TRBJ2-1; 12 bases match TRBD1. The CDR3 is made up of 15 amino acids. With 2 bases clipped from V and 7 bases from J, the junction kept 4 bases outside the gene matches. CDR1 and CDR2 (germline): SGHDT, YYEEEE. The CDR3 loop is CASSFGTGGLNEQFF. The CDR3 bases are TGTGCCAGCAGCTTCGGGACAGGGGGCCTAAATGAGCAGTTCTTC. Based on the CDR3 plus reference TRBV5-6 and TRBJ2-1, the full variable domain is DAGVTQSPTHLIKTRGQQVTLRCSPKSGHDTVSWYQQALGQGPQFIFQYYEEEERQRGNFPDRFSGHQFPNYSSELNVNALLLGDSALYLCASSFGTGGLNEQFFGPGTRLTVL.

The chain joins TRBV27 to TRBJ1-6, with TRBD1 matching 9 bases. The ends lost 5 bases at V and 10 bases at J; junction bases unmatched: 12. The germline CDR1 and CDR2 sequences are MNHEY and SMNVEV (reference sequence). The CDR3 is made up of 16 amino acids. The CDR3 DNA reads as TGTGCCAGCAGTACCCGCCTGGGACAGGGTAGATCACCCCTCCACTTT. This codes for CASSTRLGQGRSPLHF.

A single count supports this clone. The genes are TRBV2 and TRBJ2-5; TRBD1 matches 7 bases. The tail of the sequence fits TRBJ2-7 better, so the J call may be wrong. CDR1 and CDR2 from the germline V gene are SNHLY and FYNNEI. The CDR3 is 13 amino acids. The CDR3 is CASSVGQVYEQYF. CDR3 DNA sequence: TGTGCCAGCAGTGTAGGACAGGTTTACGAGCAGTACTTC.

The V gene is TRBV5-1, the J gene TRBJ2-7; 11 nucleotides align to TRBD1. The germline V gene encodes CDR1 SGHRS and CDR2 YFSETQ. The CDR3 sequence is 16 residues long. Germline trimming cut 4 bases from V and 3 bases from J; bases unmatched to any gene: 9. CDR3 in DNA: TGCGCCAGCAGCCGAAGCGCCGGGACAGGGGGCTACGAGCAGTACTTC. It specifies CASSRSAGTGGYEQYF. Looking up the rest from reference TRBV5-1 and TRBJ2-7 gives the full variable domain: KAGVTQTPRYLIKTRGQQVTLSCSPISGHRSVSWYQQTPGQGLQFLFEYFSETQRNKGNFPGRFSGRQFSNSRSEMNVSTLELGDSALYLCASSRSAGTGGYEQYFGPGTRLTVT.

Only one count was recorded for this clone. This rearrangement joins TRBV10-2 to TRBJ2-7; 10 positions agree with TRBD1. This CDR3 has 15 residues. V trimming: 8 bases; J trimming: 3 bases; junction bases outside the gene matches: 10. Germline loops: CDR1 WSHSY, CDR2 SAAADI. In DNA, the CDR3 is TGCGCCAGCCTGGTTAGCGGACAGGGGGTCTACGAGCAGTACTTC. This codes for CASLVSGQGVYEQYF.

V gene TRBV7-3 combines with J gene TRBJ2-5; D unclear. V dropped 3 bases and J dropped 5 bases, with 10 bases sitting between them. The CDR3 has 13 amino acids. CDR1 is SGHTA, CDR2 FQGTGA, per germline. CDR3 amino acids: CASSFDMWETQYF. The CDR3 DNA reads as TGTGCCAGCAGCTTTGACATGTGGGAGACCCAGTACTTC.

Details on this clone: The junction and the germline gene differ at one end; a read error may be behind it. The genes are TRBV7-9 and TRBJ1-2; a weak D match, TRBD1 (6 bases). Germline V lookup: CDR1 SEHNR, CDR2 FQNEAQ (reference sequence). There are 13 residues in the CDR3. CDR3 region: CSSSRRDISFYTF. The CDR3 DNA reads as TGTTCCAGCAGCCGCCGGGACATATCTTTCTACACCTTC.

The sample holds one count of this clone. This rearrangement joins TRBV7-3 to TRBJ1-1; 10 nucleotides align to TRBD1. The CDR3 sequence is 14 residues long. The germline gives CDR1 SGHTA, CDR2 FQGTGA. V shed 5 bases, J shed 4 bases, and the junction held 4 bases outside the gene matches. CDR3 coding DNA: TGTGCCAGCAGCCCGCGGGACAGGGGCACTGAAGCTTTCTTT. This translates into CASSPRDRGTEAFF. Full variable domain (outside the CDR3, taken from reference TRBV7-3 and TRBJ1-1): GAGVSQTPSNKVTEKGKYVELRCDPISGHTALYWYRQSLGQGPEFLIYFQGTGAADDSGLPNDRFFAVRPEGSVSTLKIQRTERGDSAVYLCASSPRDRGTEAFFGQGTRLTVV.